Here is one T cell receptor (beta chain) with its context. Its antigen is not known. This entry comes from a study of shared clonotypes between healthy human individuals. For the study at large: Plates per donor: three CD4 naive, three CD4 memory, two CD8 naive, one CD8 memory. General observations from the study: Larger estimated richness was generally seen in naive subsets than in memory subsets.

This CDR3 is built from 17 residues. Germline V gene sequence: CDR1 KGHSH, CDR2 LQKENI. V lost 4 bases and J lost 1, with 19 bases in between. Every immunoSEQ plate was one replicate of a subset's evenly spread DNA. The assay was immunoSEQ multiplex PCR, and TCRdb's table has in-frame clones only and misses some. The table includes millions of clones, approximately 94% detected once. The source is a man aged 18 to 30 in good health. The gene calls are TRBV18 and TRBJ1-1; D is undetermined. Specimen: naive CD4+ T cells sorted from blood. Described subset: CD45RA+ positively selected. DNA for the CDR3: TGTGCCAGCTCACTTCTTTCAAACCGGGGTGGGAACACTGAAGCTTTCTTT. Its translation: CASSLLSNRGGNTEAFF. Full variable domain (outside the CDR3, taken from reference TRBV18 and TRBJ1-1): NAGVMQNPRHLVRRRGQEARLRCSPMKGHSHVYWYRQLPEEGLKFMVYLQKENIIDESGMPKERFSAEFPKEGPSILRIQQVVRGDSAAYFCASSLLSNRGGNTEAFFGQGTRLTVV.